Sequencing of this TCR beta chain was carried out in a study of shared clonotypes between healthy human individuals. Study-wide points: In several donors, around 5% of naive CD4 clonotypes appeared in common. It was anticipated that sequencing depth would influence how many clonotypes donors shared.

In regard to this clone: The antigen is unknown.

The germline V gene encodes CDR1 SGHTA and CDR2 FQGNSA. This CDR3 contains 15 residues. Trimming removed 5 bases at V and 5 bases at J, with 18 bases between. Method: immunoSEQ multiplex PCR; TCRdb's copy keeps in-frame clones and lacks some. Altogether 2.5 million or so clones are present, around nine tenths being singletons, with the ten largest covering over 0.12%. The sequence came from a man between 18 and 35 years old in good health. The material sequenced was naive CD4+ T cells sorted from blood. The subset was: CD45RA+ positively selected. The chain recombines TRBV7-2 with TRBJ2-5; either TRBD1 or TRBD2 may supply D (5 bases each). CDR3 protein: CASSRDRLIWETQYF. The CDR3 region has the DNA TGTGCCAGCAGCCGGGACCGATTGATTTGGGAGACCCAGTACTTC.